This is a list of T cell receptor beta chains from one sample in a study of cytomegalovirus exposure and HLA in healthy donors. Using immunoSEQ multiplex PCR, the repertoire was profiled, and TCRdb retains in-frame clones only, with some absent. The profile shows roughly 180,000 clones, 8.5% to 10% of them singletons. Material for sequencing was PBMCs. The receptors were sampled from a woman aged 30 to 39 in good health and CMV-seropositive. Both conserved end residues are part of each CDR3. The D gene is left open where the match is weak. A clone size is listed for some rows: how often the clone was seen (once, few, many), or a class if it is expanded.

v_call: TRBV2
j_call: TRBJ2-2
d_call: TRBD2
clone_size: NA
cdr3_nt: TGTGCCAGCAGTGATGAAGTTAGCGGGGCGAACACCGGGGAGCTGTTTTTT
cdr3_aa: CASSDEVSGANTGELFF

v_call: TRBV7-9
j_call: TRBJ2-7
d_call: NA
clone_size: few
cdr3_nt: TGTGCCAGCAGCTCGGAAATTGGGTCTAGTAGCTACGAGCAGTACTTC
cdr3_aa: CASSSEIGSSSYEQYF

v_call: TRBV18
j_call: TRBJ1-2
d_call: TRBD1
clone_size: few
cdr3_nt: TGTGCCAGCTCGCCAAGCAGGGGGAGTGGCTACACCTTC
cdr3_aa: CASSPSRGSGYTF

v_call: TRBV2
j_call: TRBJ2-3
d_call: NA
clone_size: few
cdr3_nt: TGTGCCAGCAGTGAATTTATCGGGAGAAACCCAGACACAGATACGCAGTATTTT
cdr3_aa: CASSEFIGRNPDTDTQYF

v_call: TRBV5-8
j_call: TRBJ1-2
d_call: NA
clone_size: NA
cdr3_nt: TGTGCCAGCACTTCCCGGGGAAGCCTCTATGGCTACACCTTC
cdr3_aa: CASTSRGSLYGYTF

v_call: TRBV10-1
j_call: TRBJ2-2
d_call: NA
clone_size: NA
cdr3_nt: TGCGCCAGCAGTGAGTCTGTTTGGGGGGGGCCCAACACCGGGGAGCTGTTTTTT
cdr3_aa: CASSESVWGGPNTGELFF

v_call: TRBV9
j_call: TRBJ2-7
d_call: TRBD2
clone_size: NA
cdr3_nt: TGTGCCAGCAGCGACAAACCCGGGACTAGAGACGAGCAGTACTTC
cdr3_aa: CASSDKPGTRDEQYF

v_call: TRBV7-9
j_call: TRBJ2-3
d_call: TRBD2
clone_size: NA
cdr3_nt: TGTGCCAGCAGCTTATTAGCGGGAGTTGGAGATACGCAGTATTTT
cdr3_aa: CASSLLAGVGDTQYF

v_call: TRBV5-1
j_call: TRBJ1-4
d_call: TRBD1
clone_size: NA
cdr3_nt: TGCGCCAGCAGCTCGGGACAGCCAACTAATGAAAAACTGTTTTTT
cdr3_aa: CASSSGQPTNEKLFF

v_call: TRBV7-4
j_call: TRBJ2-3
d_call: TRBD2
clone_size: NA
cdr3_nt: TGTGCCAGCAGCTGGGGGGGACTAGAGGGAGATACGCAGTATTTT
cdr3_aa: CASSWGGLEGDTQYF

v_call: TRBV2
j_call: TRBJ2-1
d_call: TRBD2
clone_size: NA
cdr3_nt: TGTGCCAGCAGCCGAACGGGACTAGCGGGAGGGCATGAGCAGTTCTTC
cdr3_aa: CASSRTGLAGGHEQFF

v_call: TRBV18
j_call: TRBJ1-1
d_call: TRBD1
clone_size: NA
cdr3_nt: TGTGCCAGCTCAGCTTCCTGGGACAGGGATCAAGCTTTCTTT
cdr3_aa: CASSASWDRDQAFF

v_call: TRBV5-1
j_call: TRBJ2-2
d_call: TRBD2
clone_size: few
cdr3_nt: TGCGCCAGCAGCCCCGGACCGGGGGGGACCGGGGAGCTGTTTTTT
cdr3_aa: CASSPGPGGTGELFF

v_call: TRBV5-1
j_call: TRBJ1-1
d_call: TRBD1
clone_size: few
cdr3_nt: TGCGCCAGCAGCGCCCGGGACAGGGGGCGGGGGACTGAAGCTTTCTTT
cdr3_aa: CASSARDRGRGTEAFF

v_call: TRBV4-1
j_call: TRBJ2-1
d_call: TRBD2
clone_size: few
cdr3_nt: TGCGCCAGCAGCCAAGTATCTCGGACTAGAAGGAACTACAATGAGCAGTTCTTC
cdr3_aa: CASSQVSRTRRNYNEQFF

v_call: TRBV2
j_call: TRBJ2-2
d_call: TRBD1
clone_size: NA
cdr3_nt: TGTGCCAGCAGGCCCGGGACAGGGGAGGCCACCGGGGAGCTGTTTTTT
cdr3_aa: CASRPGTGEATGELFF

v_call: TRBV2
j_call: TRBJ1-1
d_call: TRBD1
clone_size: NA
cdr3_nt: TGTGCCAGCAAAGAGCAGGGGGCTGGCGGGAACACTGAAGCTTTCTTT
cdr3_aa: CASKEQGAGGNTEAFF